A single T cell receptor beta chain is shown here with its context. Its antigen is still unknown. This sample stems from a study of T cells after yellow fever vaccination. TCRdb fed the 5' RACE reads into MiXCR, producing one record per CDR3 protein. The data show approximately 450,000 distinct CDR3 sequences, about 19% seen once. Points from the study as a whole: The CD4 and CD8 compartments had a small share of their clonotypes in common.

The CDR3 is 15 residues long. CDR1 SGHRS and CDR2 YFSETQ come from the germline V gene. The V and J ends lost 1 base and 3 bases respectively, with 11 bases between them. The starting material was PBMCs, obtained before the yellow fever booster vaccination. This clonotype was sampled from a young man who received the YFV17D yellow fever vaccine. J is TRBJ1-5 and V is TRBV5-1, with D unresolved. CDR3 sequence: CASSLLPGINQPQHF. The CDR3 DNA follows: TGCGCCAGCAGCTTGCTACCCGGGATCAATCAGCCCCAGCATTTT.